Following are 14 T cell receptor beta chains from one sample sequenced in a study of blood T cell repertoires in COVID-19. The table came from immunoSEQ multiplex PCR; TCRdb's copy has only in-frame clones and leaves some out. The sample lists 130,000 or so clones; 70% to 90% were seen once. Sample: peripheral blood. These receptors were collected from a man aged 50-60 years with acute or convalescent COVID-19.

The V call is TRBV6-4, the J call TRBJ2-3; weak D call: TRBD1 (6 bases). The CDR3 length is 15 residues. V gave up 2 bases and J gave up 2 bases, with 11 bases separating them. Germline CDR1 is MRHNA and CDR2 is SNTAGT. The chain's CDR3 is CASSDPTGTTDTQYF. CDR3 bases: TGTGCCAGCAGTGACCCCACAGGGACCACAGATACGCAGTATTTT.

The chain carries TRBV5-1 and TRBJ2-7; TRBD2 matches at 7 bases. V trimming: 3 bases; J trimming: 0 bases; junction bases outside the gene matches: 6. The CDR3 runs 15 residues. Germline V gene data show CDR1 as SGHRS and CDR2 as YFSETQ. CDR3 bases: TGCGCCAGCAGCTCAGCCGGGGGGAGCTCCTACGAGCAGTACTTC. This codes for CASSSAGGSSYEQYF.

V and J are TRBV5-1 and TRBJ1-1; no definite D call. Germline loops: CDR1 SGHRS, CDR2 YFSETQ. The CDR3 is made up of 15 amino acids. Trimming stripped 3 bases from V and 4 bases from J, with 16 bases between. CDR3 residues: CASSSGGVYGTEAFF. DNA for the CDR3: TGCGCCAGCAGCTCAGGCGGGGTTTATGGCACTGAAGCTTTCTTT.

This clone appeared once. The chain has TRBV6-5 and TRBJ1-1, with TRBD1 identical over 8 bases. The V segment lost 6 bases and the J segment 4 bases; nucleotides outside the gene matches: 7. CDR3 length: 14 amino acids. The V gene's germline CDR1 is MNHEY and CDR2 SVGAGI. Written as DNA, the CDR3 is TGTGCCAGCAGCCGGGGACAGGAGCTCACTGAAGCTTTCTTT. Translated: CASSRGQELTEAFF.

The rearrangement uses TRBV28 and TRBJ1-1, with 7 positions matching TRBD1. Trimming removed 8 bases from V and 0 bases from J; junction bases left unmatched: 6. CDR3 length: 14 amino acids. Looked up from germline, CDR1 is MDHEN and CDR2 is SYDVKM. The CDR3 sequence is CASGGTAMNTEAFF. As DNA, the CDR3 is TGTGCCAGCGGTGGGACAGCGATGAACACTGAAGCTTTCTTT. The entire variable domain, with the rest obtained from reference TRBV28 and TRBJ1-1, is as follows: DVKVTQSSRYLVKRTGEKVFLECVQDMDHENMFWYRQDPGLGLRLIYFSYDVKMKEKGDIPEGYSVSREKKERFSLILESASTNQTSMYLCASGGTAMNTEAFFGQGTRLTVV.

This chain joins TRBV13 and TRBJ2-1; D is perhaps TRBD2 (6 bases). CDR1 is PRHDT and CDR2 is FYEKMQ in the germline V gene (reference sequence). Trimming cost V 2 bases and J 8 bases, with 16 bases left between them. The length of the CDR3 is 15 residues. The CDR3 nucleotides read TGTGCCAGCAGCTTAAACAGGAGGGTAGGCGATGAGCAGTTCTTC. It translates to CASSLNRRVGDEQFF.

The V gene is TRBV4-1, the J gene TRBJ1-2; 7 bases agree with TRBD1. V lost 7 bases to trimming and J lost 8 bases; unmatched junction nucleotides: 19. This CDR3 has 16 residues. In germline, CDR1 is MGHRA, CDR2 YSYEKL. CDR3 region: CASTPTGQAGRGGYTF. The CDR3 region has the DNA TGCGCCAGCACCCCAACCGGACAGGCCGGACGAGGCGGCTACACCTTC.

This rearrangement joins TRBV7-2 to TRBJ1-5, with D unresolved. V was cut by 2 bases and J by 4 bases, with 6 bases left in between. The CDR3 totals 13 residues. CDR1 SGHTA and CDR2 FQGNSA come from the germline V gene. The CDR3 reads CASSLPFNQPQHF. The CDR3 nucleotides are TGTGCCAGCAGCTTACCCTTTAATCAGCCCCAGCATTTT.

This rearrangement joins TRBV28 to TRBJ2-7; weak D call: TRBD2 (5 bases). Germline CDR1 reads MDHEN; CDR2 reads SYDVKM. V was pared by 7 bases and J by 3 bases, with 7 bases between. This CDR3 contains 11 residues. The DNA of the CDR3 is TGTGCCAGCAATCGGGGCTACGAGCAGTACTTC. Translation: CASNRGYEQYF. The variable domain in full, completed from reference TRBV28 and TRBJ2-7, reads DVKVTQSSRYLVKRTGEKVFLECVQDMDHENMFWYRQDPGLGLRLIYFSYDVKMKEKGDIPEGYSVSREKKERFSLILESASTNQTSMYLCASNRGYEQYFGPGTRLTVT.

The chain has TRBV6-2 or TRBV6-3 and TRBJ1-4, with a tentative D call TRBD1 (5 bases). CDR3 length: 14 residues. Germline CDR1 reads MNHEY; CDR2 reads SVGEGT. Trimming cost V 4 bases and J 11 bases, with 17 bases left between them. The CDR3 sequence: CASSFKGDLWKLFF. Written as DNA, the CDR3 is TGTGCCAGCAGTTTTAAAGGGGACTTGTGGAAACTGTTTTTT.

Only a few counts were recorded for this clone. The J gene is TRBJ1-2, the V gene TRBV4-1; D remains ambiguous. The CDR3 is 16 residues long. From germline, CDR1 is MGHRA and CDR2 YSYEKL. V was clipped by 4 bases and J by 8 bases, with 23 bases between them. The CDR3 protein is CASSPAASGGGYGYTF. The DNA of the CDR3 is TGCGCCAGCAGCCCCGCAGCGAGCGGTGGTGGTTACGGCTACACCTTC.

This chain uses TRBV28 with TRBJ1-5; no definite D call. Trimming took 5 bases from V and 5 from J, leaving 13 bases between them. CDR1 MDHEN and CDR2 SYDVKM come from the germline V gene. This CDR3 has 14 amino acids. This CDR3 is CASSTPPRDQPQHF. The CDR3 DNA is TGTGCCAGCAGTACTCCTCCTCGGGATCAGCCCCAGCATTTT.

The chain carries TRBV4-1 and TRBJ2-2, with a possible D match to TRBD1 (7 bases). V was clipped by 4 bases and J by 7 bases, with 16 bases between them. The CDR3 contains 15 residues. Germline V gene lookup returns CDR1 MGHRA and CDR2 YSYEKL. CDR3 region: CASSPGDSRGGELFF. In DNA form, the CDR3 reads TGCGCCAGCAGCCCGGGGGACAGTCGGGGCGGGGAGCTGTTTTTT.

This rearrangement joins TRBV6-4 to TRBJ1-2; D unresolved. The CDR3 covers 13 residues. Trimming took 5 bases from V and 7 from J, leaving 14 bases between them. Germline V gene data show CDR1 as MRHNA and CDR2 as SNTAGT. CDR3 nucleotide sequence: TGTGCCAGCAGTCCGGAGGAGGGCTTTGGCTACACCTTC. It specifies CASSPEEGFGYTF.